The sequence of this T cell receptor (beta chain) was determined in a study of control samples from healthy donors and cancer patients. Sequencing used immunoSEQ multiplex PCR; TCRdb keeps in-frame clones, though not all of them. There are about 160,000 clones in the sample; 94% occur only once, and 14% lies in the top ten. The TCR sequence derives from a man aged 55 to 70 with colorectal cancer. Material for sequencing was PBMCs.

The CDR3: CASSISRRETQYF. CDR3 bases: TGTGCCAGTAGTATCTCTCGGCGGGAGACCCAGTACTTC. The rearrangement joins TRBV19 to TRBJ2-5; D gene ambiguous. This CDR3 is 13 amino acids long. The V end was cut by 3 bases, the J end by 5 bases, with 10 bases between. Germline V lookup: CDR1 LNHDA, CDR2 SQIVND (reference sequence).